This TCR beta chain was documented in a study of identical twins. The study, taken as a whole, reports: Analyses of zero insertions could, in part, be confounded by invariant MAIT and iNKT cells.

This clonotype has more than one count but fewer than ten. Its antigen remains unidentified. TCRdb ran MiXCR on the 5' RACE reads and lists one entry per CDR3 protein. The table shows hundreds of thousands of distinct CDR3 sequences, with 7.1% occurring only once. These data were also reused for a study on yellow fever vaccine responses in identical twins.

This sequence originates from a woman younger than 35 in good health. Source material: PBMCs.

The CDR3 region has the DNA TGTGCCAGCAGTTTTACACAGGGGATGGCCACCGGGGAGCTGTTTTTT. It codes for CASSFTQGMATGELFF. The chain recombines TRBV27 with TRBJ2-2, with TRBD1 identical over 7 bases. J lost 4 bases, V lost 3 bases, and 8 bases had no gene match. Germline V gene data show CDR1 as MNHEY and CDR2 as SMNVEV (reference sequence). This CDR3 contains 16 residues.